This T cell receptor beta chain was captured by sequencing in a study of blood T cells in healthy people across ages. Study-level findings and limits: Diversity of TCR beta per million T cells declined in a roughly linear way with age.

The authors ran a second PCR of about 7 to 12 cycles using a sample-barcoded 5' primer and a J-beta primer mix. Every molecule of cDNA carried a tag from a template-switch adaptor with 12 random nucleotides. TCRdb reprocessed the 5' RACE reads via MiXCR and lists one record per CDR3 protein. The sample comprises about 670,000 distinct CDR3 sequences, over 40% of which are singletons, and around 30% rests with the top ten. The donors, aged roughly 6 to 100, were healthy Caucasians from Russia. Per individual sample, total RNA of at least 5.5 micrograms was extracted. A word on this clonotype: The antigen is unknown.

In germline, CDR1 is SGHTA, CDR2 FQGNSA. CDR3 length: 16 residues. V was shortened by 2 bases and J by 2 bases, with 15 bases between the two germline ends. This TCR was recovered from an elderly man in good health. The rearrangement links TRBV7-2 to TRBJ1-1, with D perhaps matching TRBD1 (5 bases). The sequencing input was blood. Here the CDR3 reads CASSLFRAGSNTEAFF. The DNA of the CDR3 is TGTGCCAGCAGCTTATTTAGGGCAGGGAGCAACACTGAAGCTTTCTTT.